The 10 T cell receptor beta chains listed next were all sequenced from one sample in a study of blood T cell repertoires in COVID-19. Profiled with immunoSEQ multiplex PCR; TCRdb holds only in-frame clones, not every one. The repertoire consists of some 150,000 clones, with 87% occurring once and the leading ten covering roughly 3.7%. The sequencing sample was made of peripheral blood. The receptors originated from a man younger than 30 with active or convalescent COVID-19.

The chain joins TRBV14 to TRBJ1-2; 8 nucleotides agree with TRBD1. The CDR3 spans 14 residues. J gave up 4 bases and V 2 bases, and 3 bases lay outside the gene matches. CDR1 and CDR2 from the germline V gene are SGHDN and FVKESK. The CDR3 sequence: CASSQRQGPYGYTF. The DNA for the CDR3 is TGTGCCAGCAGCCAACGACAGGGGCCCTATGGCTACACCTTC.

This chain uses TRBV2 with TRBJ1-2; TRBD1 matches 11 bases. The CDR3 is made up of 16 amino acids. Germline V gene sequence: CDR1 SNHLY, CDR2 FYNNEI. V was clipped by 5 bases and J by 5 bases; unmatched bases: 10. The CDR3 DNA reads as TGTGCCAGCAGTTGGACAGGGGGCGCAGAACTTTATGGCTACACCTTC. It specifies CASSWTGGAELYGYTF.

This chain connects TRBV3-1 (or the pseudogene TRBV3-2) to TRBJ2-4; TRBD2 aligns across 7 bases. V lost 6 bases and J lost 5; bases outside the gene matches: 10. Looked up from germline, CDR1 is LGHDT and CDR2 is YNNKEL (reference sequence). The CDR3 has 15 amino acids. CDR3 nucleotide sequence: TGTGCCAGCAGGCCTAGACTGGGGGGGGAAAACATTCAGTACTTC. Translating it yields CASRPRLGGENIQYF.

The gene calls are TRBV6-6 and TRBJ2-5; 8 nucleotides agree with TRBD2. This CDR3 is built from 14 residues. The ends lost 6 bases at V and 1 base at J; junction bases unmatched: 4. CDR1 is MNHNY, CDR2 SVGAGI, per germline (reference sequence). The DNA of the CDR3 is TGTGCCAGCAGACCCGGGACTAGCCAAGAGACCCAGTACTTC. It is translated as CASRPGTSQETQYF.

In its sample, this clone was seen a few times. The rearrangement joins TRBV6-2 or TRBV6-3 to TRBJ1-1, with 9 nucleotides matching TRBD1. Germline CDR1 and CDR2: MNHEY and SVGEGT. Losses at the gene ends were 5 bases for V and 4 bases for J; bases not matched to a gene: 11. This CDR3 is 16 amino acids long. This chain's CDR3 is CASSTNLGTGLTEAFF. DNA for the CDR3: TGTGCCAGCAGTACCAACCTTGGGACAGGGCTCACTGAAGCTTTCTTT.

This chain links TRBV29-1 with TRBJ2-1; D perhaps matches TRBD1 (6 bases). The V and J ends lost 6 bases and 2 bases respectively, with 14 bases between them. Germline assignment: CDR1 SQVTM and CDR2 ANQGSEA. The CDR3 is 14 residues long. CDR3 nucleotides: TGCAGCGTCAGACAGGATACAGCCTACAATGAGCAGTTCTTC. Protein sequence: CSVRQDTAYNEQFF.

The chain employs TRBV28 and TRBJ2-7; 9 bases are shared with TRBD2. J lost 6 bases, V lost 2 bases, and 5 bases had no gene match. The length of the CDR3 is 14 residues. The germline V gene encodes CDR1 MDHEN and CDR2 SYDVKM. CDR3 bases: TGTGCCAGCAGTTTACAGGCTAGCGGGGTCGAGCAGTACGTC. Translation: CASSLQASGVEQYV.

This clone is a singleton in its sample. This sequence joins TRBV5-8 and TRBJ1-6; D not certain. CDR1 and CDR2 from the germline V gene are SGHTS and YDEGEE. Deletions cut 1 base from V and 7 bases from J, with 6 bases between. The CDR3 loop spans 13 amino acids. CDR3 region: CASSLKRNSPLHF. The CDR3 bases are TGTGCCAGCAGCTTGAAACGGAATTCACCCCTCCACTTT.

The chain carries TRBV4-1 and TRBJ1-1; 9 positions match TRBD1. The CDR3 sequence is 15 residues long. Germline assignment: CDR1 MGHRA and CDR2 YSYEKL. The trim removed 4 bases at V and 6 bases at J, leaving 9 bases unmatched. The CDR3 DNA sequence: TGCGCCAGCAGCCTAGACAGGGGGTATTTGGCTGAAGCTTTCTTT. Translated: CASSLDRGYLAEAFF.

The chain couples TRBV7-2 to TRBJ2-7; D possibly corresponds to TRBD1 (6 bases). V was trimmed by 2 bases and J by 3 bases, leaving 11 bases between them. The CDR3 is 14 amino acids. Germline assignment: CDR1 SGHTA and CDR2 FQGNSA. CDR3 loop: CASSLSGAGYEQYF. DNA of the CDR3: TGTGCCAGCAGCTTATCAGGGGCAGGCTACGAGCAGTACTTC.